This T cell receptor (beta chain) was profiled in a study of cytomegalovirus exposure and HLA in healthy donors. General observations from the study: Reports described diagnosis of cytomegalovirus status by the classifier as highly specific and sensitive. Clusters of TCRs from the first cohort tended to co-occur in the roughly 120 validation repertoires (as a later analysis found).

Clones were read by immunoSEQ multiplex PCR, and TCRdb kept only the in-frame ones, dropping some. The table includes approximately 100,000 clones, roughly 87% detected once. Germline V gene sequence: CDR1 MNHNS, CDR2 SASEGT. This CDR3 contains 12 residues. Trimming removed 11 bases from V and 5 bases from J, with 15 bases in between. In regard to this clone: As yet, its antigen is unknown.

The TCR sequence derives from a young woman in good health and CMV-seronegative. J is TRBJ1-2 and V is TRBV6-1, with D possibly matching TRBD1 (6 bases). Source material: PBMCs. The CDR3 protein is CAADRRVYGYTF. CDR3 DNA: TGTGCCGCGGACAGACGGGTTTATGGCTACACCTTC.